The clone carrying this TCR beta chain is a singleton in its sample. Methods used by the authors: Estimation of nucleated cell counts was performed using reference gene primer amplification. Using immunoSEQ multiplex PCR, the repertoire was profiled, and TCRdb retains in-frame clones only, with some absent. The V and J calls and clone size come from that table; D and trimming were worked out from the DNA. Counted here are under 75,000 clones, over 70% occurring once; the ten biggest clones make up roughly 18%. This CDR3 region has 13 residues. Germline V gene lookup returns CDR1 SGHTA and CDR2 FQGTGA. V lost 11 bases, J lost 5 bases, and 15 bases lay in between. This specimen belongs to a study of blood T cell repertoires in COVID-19. Study as a whole: There were acute and convalescent COVID-19 samples, and they came from the United States, Italy and Spain. In each case, the material was cDNA or gDNA derived from T cells, B-cell-depleted T cells, or PBMCs.

The sequenced material came from peripheral blood. The clonotype originates from a woman between 50 and 59 years old with active or convalescent COVID-19. The gene calls are TRBV7-3 and TRBJ1-4; the D gene is possibly TRBD1 (5 bases). CDR3: CALPGQSNEKLFF. As DNA, the CDR3 is TGTGCCTTGCCAGGGCAGTCAAATGAAAAACTGTTTTTT. The full variable domain, its missing parts supplied by reference TRBV7-3 and TRBJ1-4, is GAGVSQTPSNKVTEKGKYVELRCDPISGHTALYWYRQSLGQGPEFLIYFQGTGAADDSGLPNDRFFAVRPEGSVSTLKIQRTERGDSAVYLCALPGQSNEKLFFGSGTQLSVL.